This is a list of T cell receptor beta chains from one sample in a study of blood T cells in healthy people across ages. TCRdb passed the 5' RACE reads through MiXCR, listing each CDR3 protein once. The data show around 790,000 distinct CDR3 sequences, approximately 44% seen once. The specimen sequenced was blood. The receptor source for this set is a man between 60 and 70 years old in good health. Each CDR3 is given with its conserved first and last residue. The D gene is left open where the match is weak. Clone size is shown for a subset of rows, as once, few, many or a class of expanded clone.

j_call: TRBJ2-5
d_call: -
clone_size: -
v_call: TRBV13
cdr3_nt: TGTGCCAGCAGCTTAGTATTAGAGGGGGACGCGGAGACCCAGTACTTC
cdr3_aa: CASSLVLEGDAETQYF

j_call: TRBJ2-7
d_call: -
clone_size: many
v_call: TRBV21-1
cdr3_nt: TGTGCCAGCGTAACAGGTTGCTACGAGCAGTACTTC
cdr3_aa: CASVTGCYEQYF

j_call: TRBJ2-3
d_call: -
clone_size: -
v_call: TRBV28
cdr3_nt: TGTGCCAGCAGTTTATCGCAGGGGACTTATACGCAGTATTTT
cdr3_aa: CASSLSQGTYTQYF

j_call: TRBJ1-4
d_call: -
clone_size: few
v_call: TRBV7-9
cdr3_nt: TGTGCCAGCAGTCCAGGCTCTAATGAAAAACTGTTTTTT
cdr3_aa: CASSPGSNEKLFF

j_call: TRBJ2-1
d_call: -
clone_size: -
v_call: TRBV18
cdr3_nt: TGTGCCAGCTCACGTCTTGGCCAGGGGAGCGATGAGCAGTTCTTC
cdr3_aa: CASSRLGQGSDEQFF

j_call: TRBJ2-5
d_call: -
clone_size: -
v_call: TRBV11-3
cdr3_nt: TGTGCCAGCAGCGGGACCTCCTGGGGGGAGACCCAGTACTTC
cdr3_aa: CASSGTSWGETQYF

j_call: TRBJ1-2
d_call: -
clone_size: -
v_call: TRBV6-2/TRBV6-3
cdr3_nt: TGTGCCAGCACAGGACGGGACGGGGGCTACACCTTC
cdr3_aa: CASTGRDGGYTF

j_call: TRBJ2-1
d_call: TRBD1
clone_size: many
v_call: TRBV4-3
cdr3_nt: TGCGCCAGCAGCCTGACAGGGGCCAATGAGCAGTTCTTC
cdr3_aa: CASSLTGANEQFF

j_call: TRBJ1-2
d_call: -
clone_size: -
v_call: TRBV6-2/TRBV6-3
cdr3_nt: TGTGCCAGCAGCCCGGACTTGGGGCCCTATGGCTACACCTTC
cdr3_aa: CASSPDLGPYGYTF

j_call: TRBJ1-2
d_call: TRBD1
clone_size: -
v_call: TRBV20-1
cdr3_nt: TGCGGTGCTAGAGATCTGGGACAGGGGGCTGGTGGCTACACCTTC
cdr3_aa: CGARDLGQGAGGYTF

j_call: TRBJ2-4
d_call: -
clone_size: few
v_call: TRBV7-3
cdr3_nt: TGTGCCAGCAGCACCGTCGGGGGGCAGAAAAACATTCAGTACTTC
cdr3_aa: CASSTVGGQKNIQYF

j_call: TRBJ1-6
d_call: TRBD1
clone_size: few
v_call: TRBV6-5
cdr3_nt: TGTGCCAGCACCCGGACAGGGATGACCTCACCCCTCCACTTT
cdr3_aa: CASTRTGMTSPLHF

j_call: TRBJ2-7
d_call: -
clone_size: once
v_call: TRBV6-1
cdr3_nt: TGTGCCAGCAGGAAAGAGTGGGGCGAGCAGTACTTC
cdr3_aa: CASRKEWGEQYF

j_call: TRBJ2-4
d_call: -
clone_size: many
v_call: TRBV12-3/TRBV12-4
cdr3_nt: TGTGCCAGCACCCCCGACAGGAATAAAAACATTCAGTACTTC
cdr3_aa: CASTPDRNKNIQYF

j_call: TRBJ2-7
d_call: -
clone_size: many
v_call: TRBV7-2
cdr3_nt: TGTGCCAGCAGCGGGGCCCTTAGGACCGGCGAGCAGTACTTC
cdr3_aa: CASSGALRTGEQYF

j_call: TRBJ2-1
d_call: TRBD2
clone_size: few
v_call: TRBV3-1
cdr3_nt: TGTGCCAGCAGCCAGACTAAGCGGGGGCCAGGGAATGAGCAGTTCTTC
cdr3_aa: CASSQTKRGPGNEQFF

j_call: TRBJ2-1
d_call: TRBD1
clone_size: -
v_call: TRBV12-3/TRBV12-4
cdr3_nt: TGTGCCAGCAGTTTACGGGGACAGGGGGCCTACAATGAGCAGTTCTTC
cdr3_aa: CASSLRGQGAYNEQFF

j_call: TRBJ2-7
d_call: -
clone_size: -
v_call: TRBV7-9
cdr3_nt: TGTGCCAGCAGTCAAGAGGGGGGCCGAACCTACGAGCAGTACTTC
cdr3_aa: CASSQEGGRTYEQYF

j_call: TRBJ2-3
d_call: -
clone_size: -
v_call: TRBV20-1
cdr3_nt: TGCAGTGCTAGTTCAACCACTAGCGATACGCAGTATTTT
cdr3_aa: CSASSTTSDTQYF

j_call: TRBJ2-2
d_call: -
clone_size: -
v_call: TRBV9
cdr3_nt: TGTGCCAGCAGCGTCAGGCAGGGTGTCACCGGGGAGCTGTTTTTT
cdr3_aa: CASSVRQGVTGELFF

j_call: TRBJ1-2
d_call: TRBD1
clone_size: -
v_call: TRBV6-2/TRBV6-3
cdr3_nt: TGTGCCAGCAGAAAACAGGGGGCTACGGGAGGCTACACCTTC
cdr3_aa: CASRKQGATGGYTF

j_call: TRBJ2-1
d_call: TRBD1
clone_size: few
v_call: TRBV28
cdr3_nt: TGTGCCAGCAGTTTGAACAGGGGGCATAGTGAGCAGTTCTTC
cdr3_aa: CASSLNRGHSEQFF

j_call: TRBJ2-5
d_call: -
clone_size: once
v_call: TRBV10-3
cdr3_nt: TGTGCCATCAGTCTTCTAGGGGAGACCCAGTACTTC
cdr3_aa: CAISLLGETQYF

j_call: TRBJ2-5
d_call: -
clone_size: -
v_call: TRBV20-1
cdr3_nt: TGCAGTGCTAGAAGGGCCCAAGAGACCCAGTACTTC
cdr3_aa: CSARRAQETQYF